In this sample, the clone carrying this T cell receptor beta chain turned up a few times. Its target is unknown. Construction of the TCRbeta library involved unique molecular identifiers. From the PCR reads, TCRdb called clonotypes with MiXCR, one entry per CDR3 protein. Among some 130,000 distinct CDR3 sequences, roughly 10% were seen once, and the ten largest hold about 24%. The sample originates from a study of T-cell reconstitution after alpha-beta-depleted transplantation in children. Broader study findings: High day-60 TCRbeta diversity in some patients came from surviving recipient T cells and thymic progenitors.

Trimming removed 7 bases from V and 0 bases from J, with 12 bases in between. Germline V CDR1 and CDR2: SQVTM, ANQGSEA. The CDR3 extends over 13 amino acids. The sample here was PBMCs, mostly from graft donor cells, taken 180 days after TCRalphabeta/CD19-depleted stem cell transplant. The chain recombines TRBV29-1 with TRBJ1-1; weak D call: TRBD1 (5 bases). The TCR comes from a girl under two years old who had a stem cell transplant for combined immunodeficiency, so the T cells may come from the graft donor. The CDR3 loop is CSGYAGVNTEAFF. CDR3 in DNA: TGCAGCGGCTACGCGGGGGTGAACACTGAAGCTTTCTTT.